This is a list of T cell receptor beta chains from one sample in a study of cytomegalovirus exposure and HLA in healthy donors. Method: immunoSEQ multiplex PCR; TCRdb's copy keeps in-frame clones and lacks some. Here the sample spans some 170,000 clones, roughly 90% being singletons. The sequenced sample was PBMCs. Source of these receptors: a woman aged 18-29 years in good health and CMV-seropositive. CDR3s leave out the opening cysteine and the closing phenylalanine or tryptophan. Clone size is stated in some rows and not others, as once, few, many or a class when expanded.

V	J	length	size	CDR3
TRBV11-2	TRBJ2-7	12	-	ASSLLAGSYEQY
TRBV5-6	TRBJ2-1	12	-	ASSLAGRYNEQF
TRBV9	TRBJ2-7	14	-	ASSPPYGQNSYEQY
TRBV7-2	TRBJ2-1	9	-	ASRPSGEQF
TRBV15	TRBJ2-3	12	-	ATSGAGDTDTQY
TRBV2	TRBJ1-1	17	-	ASRQPDRGQNPSPTEAF
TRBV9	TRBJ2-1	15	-	ASSVGVGANSYNEQF
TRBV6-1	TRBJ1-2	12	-	ASSWLHANYGYT
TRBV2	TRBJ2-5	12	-	ASRDRAHQETQY
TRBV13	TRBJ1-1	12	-	ASSPGQTNTEAF
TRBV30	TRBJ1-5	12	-	AWSVRGGNQPQH
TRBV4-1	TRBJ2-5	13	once	ASSQFPGDQETQY
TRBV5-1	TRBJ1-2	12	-	ASSFEGQVYGYT
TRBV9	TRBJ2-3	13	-	ASSVGQGATDTQY
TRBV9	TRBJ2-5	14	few	ASSVAAGASQETQY
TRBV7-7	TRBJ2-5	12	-	ASSLGQGQETQY
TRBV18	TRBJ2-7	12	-	ASSPDTRGDEQY
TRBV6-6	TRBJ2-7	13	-	ASQIAGLNSYEQY
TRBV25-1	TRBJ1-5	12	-	ASSEWTDDQPQH
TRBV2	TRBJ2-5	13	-	ASSLTRGGWKTQY
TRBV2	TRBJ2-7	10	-	ASREQGYEQY